A single sample is the source of the 25 T cell receptor beta chains below, sequenced in a study of cytomegalovirus exposure and HLA in healthy donors. The study ran its PCR with 60 Vbeta and 13 Jbeta primers. Measured with immunoSEQ multiplex PCR; TCRdb has only the in-frame clones, and not every one. This table has 100,000 or so clones, 69% appearing once. The specimen sequenced was PBMCs. Receptors originate from a man aged 30-40 years in good health and CMV-seronegative.

The chain has TRBV2 and TRBJ2-5; 8 bases are a match to TRBD1. Unmatched junction bases numbered 9, after V lost 7 bases and J lost 5 bases. There are 14 residues in the CDR3. Germline CDR1 SNHLY, CDR2 FYNNEI. This CDR3 is CASNPDRGWETQYF. The DNA for the CDR3 is TGTGCCAGCAACCCCGACAGGGGCTGGGAGACCCAGTACTTC.

V usage is TRBV5-1 and J usage is TRBJ2-1; D remains ambiguous. Trimming took 0 bases from V and 8 from J, leaving 9 bases between them. CDR1 is SGHRS and CDR2 is YFSETQ in the germline V gene. The CDR3 consists of 13 residues. Here the CDR3 DNA reads TGCGCCAGCAGCTTGGCCCAGAGCGATGAGCAGTTCTTC. Protein: CASSLAQSDEQFF.

This rearrangement joins TRBV11-1 to TRBJ2-3; 8 bases match TRBD1. From germline, CDR1 is SGHAT and CDR2 FQDESV (reference sequence). CDR3 length equals 16 residues. The ends lost 5 bases at V and 6 bases at J; junction bases unmatched: 13. The CDR3 DNA reads TGTGCCAGCAGCAAACTCGGACAGGGAGCCTTCGATACGCAGTATTTT. This encodes CASSKLGQGAFDTQYF.

The CDR3 spells CASSLVRTAYNEQFF. CDR3 coding DNA: TGTGCCAGCAGCTTAGTACGTACGGCCTACAATGAGCAGTTCTTC. The chain joins TRBV7-2 to TRBJ2-1; D ambiguous. V dropped 1 base and J dropped 2 bases, with 9 bases sitting between them. This CDR3 region has 15 residues. The germline V gene has CDR1 SGHTA and CDR2 FQGNSA.

The CDR3 DNA sequence: TGTGCCAGCAGCTCGGGGGACAGACGTAGCAATCAGCCCCAGCATTTT. Its protein product is CASSSGDRRSNQPQHF. This chain connects TRBV7-2 to TRBJ1-5; 7 positions match TRBD1. There are 16 residues in the CDR3. CDR1 is SGHTA and CDR2 is FQGNSA in the germline V gene. Trimming removed 4 bases from V and 0 bases from J; junction bases left unmatched: 6.

This chain connects TRBV25-1 to TRBJ2-3; 7 nucleotides match TRBD1. The CDR3 loop spans 17 amino acids. After removal of 6 bases from V and 2 bases from J, the junction contained 14 bases not matched to a gene. CDR1 and CDR2 (germline): MGHDK, SYGVNS. In nucleotides, the CDR3 is TGTGCCAGCAGCCAAGTGATATCCGGACAGGCCACAGATACGCAGTATTTT. Its translation is CASSQVISGQATDTQYF.

This clone has more than one count but fewer than ten. This rearrangement joins TRBV7-2 to TRBJ2-5, with D perhaps TRBD1 (6 bases). Germline V gene data show CDR1 as SGHTA and CDR2 as FQGNSA. With 3 bases removed from V and 5 bases from J, the gap between germline ends came to 13 bases. The CDR3 has 14 amino acids. The CDR3 DNA is TGTGCCAGCAGCTTCGCCGGGACAAGTGAGACCCAGTACTTC. Amino acids: CASSFAGTSETQYF.

DNA for the CDR3: TGCAGCGTTGCGGACAGAGGCAATAATTCACCCCTCCACTTT. Encoded protein: CSVADRGNNSPLHF. V usage is TRBV29-1 and J usage is TRBJ1-6; weak D call: TRBD1 (6 bases). CDR1 is SQVTM, CDR2 ANQGSEA, per germline. The CDR3 loop spans 14 amino acids. The ends were cut back, 4 bases at V and 5 bases at J, with 12 bases in the middle.

V is TRBV4-3 and J is TRBJ2-3; 7 bases are a match to TRBD2. Germline CDR1 is LGHNA and CDR2 is YSLEER. The CDR3 is made up of 14 amino acids. V gave up 4 bases and J gave up 2 bases; unmatched junction bases: 3. The CDR3 reads CASSPGLNTDTQYF. CDR3 sequence (DNA): TGCGCCAGCAGCCCGGGACTAAACACAGATACGCAGTATTTT.

Remarks on this clone: A junction end diverges from the germline sequence, so it may reflect a read error. This sequence joins TRBV23-1 and TRBJ1-4; D might be TRBD1 (6 bases). TRBV23-1 is sorted into the ORF group, with uncertain function. This CDR3 contains 11 residues. The CDR3 DNA reads TGCGCCAGCAGCCTCTTCGCAGGGGAGGGTTTT. Translating it yields CASSLFAGEGF.

The chain combines TRBV28 with TRBJ2-3; no definite D call. V lost 2 bases to trimming and J lost 2 bases, with 14 bases between them. This CDR3 region has 16 residues. Germline values: CDR1 MDHEN, CDR2 SYDVKM. CDR3 protein: CASSLGSAANTDTQYF. Written as DNA, the CDR3 is TGTGCCAGCAGTTTAGGGTCGGCGGCAAACACAGATACGCAGTATTTT. Variable domain in full (rest from reference TRBV28 and TRBJ2-3): DVKVTQSSRYLVKRTGEKVFLECVQDMDHENMFWYRQDPGLGLRLIYFSYDVKMKEKGDIPEGYSVSREKKERFSLILESASTNQTSMYLCASSLGSAANTDTQYFGPGTRLTVL.

This chain joins TRBV6-1 and TRBJ2-5, with TRBD1 as a possible D gene (6 bases). The J call is uncertain, as TRBJ2-7 better fits the DNA end. In germline, CDR1 is MNHNS, CDR2 SASEGT. The CDR3 is made up of 16 amino acids. The CDR3 loop reads CASSEARAGVFFEQYF. The CDR3 nucleotides read TGTGCCAGCAGTGAAGCACGGGCAGGGGTATTCTTCGAGCAGTACTTC.

This chain connects TRBV7-2 to TRBJ2-3; 8 bases agree with TRBD1. V trimming: 3 bases; J trimming: 1 base; junction bases outside the gene matches: 0. The germline CDR1 and CDR2 sequences are SGHTA and FQGNSA. This CDR3 is built from 14 residues. The chain's CDR3 is CASSLDRGTDTQYF. CDR3 nucleotide sequence: TGTGCCAGCAGCTTGGACAGGGGCACAGATACGCAGTATTTT.

V gene TRBV7-8 combines with J gene TRBJ1-5; the match to TRBD1 covers 8 bases. The CDR3 sequence is 15 residues long. CDR1 and CDR2 (germline): SGHVS, FQNEAQ. The J segment lost 4 bases and the V segment lost 3 bases, leaving 5 bases of the junction unmatched. The CDR3 loop reads CASSLDRALNQPQHF. The CDR3 nucleotides are TGTGCCAGCAGCTTGGACAGGGCGCTTAATCAGCCCCAGCATTTT. Together with reference TRBV7-8 and TRBJ1-5, the CDR3 gives the full variable domain: GAGVSQSPRYKVAKRGQDVALRCDPISGHVSLFWYQQALGQGPEFLTYFQNEAQLDKSGLPSDRFFAERPEGSVSTLKIQRTQQEDSAVYLCASSLDRALNQPQHFGDGTRLSIL.

The J gene is TRBJ2-4, the V gene TRBV15; 8 nucleotides match TRBD2. With V trimmed by 5 bases and J by 6 bases, 6 bases remained unmatched. CDR3 length: 14 amino acids. From germline, CDR1 is LNHNV and CDR2 YYDKDF (reference sequence). CDR3: CATSPLAVSNIQYF. Written as DNA, the CDR3 is TGTGCCACCAGCCCACTAGCGGTTTCAAACATTCAGTACTTC.

V gene TRBV9 combines with J gene TRBJ1-2; D is undetermined. Trimming left V 3 bases short and J 4 bases short, with 4 bases between. Germline V gene sequence: CDR1 SGDLS, CDR2 YYNGEE. This CDR3 spans 11 amino acids. The CDR3 bases are TGTGCCAGCAGCGGCAGCTATGGCTACACCTTC. Its translation: CASSGSYGYTF.

This clone was counted a few times. At one boundary the junction diverges from the germline segment, which might be a read error. The chain carries TRBV4-1 and TRBJ1-2; TRBD1 is a possible D gene (6 bases). CDR3 size: 15 residues. Per germline, CDR1 MGHRA and CDR2 YSYEKL. The CDR3 region is CASSQGFRDNYGYTF. The CDR3 DNA sequence: TGCGCCAGCAGCCAAGGGTTTAGGGACAACTACGGCTACACCTTC.

This chain uses TRBV7-2 with TRBJ1-1, with D maybe TRBD1 (5 bases). The length of the CDR3 is 13 residues. V was shortened by 5 bases and J by 0 bases, with 7 bases between the two germline ends. Germline V CDR1 and CDR2: SGHTA, FQGNSA. As DNA, the CDR3 is TGTGCCAGCAGCAGACAGCTGAACACTGAAGCTTTCTTT. It yields the protein CASSRQLNTEAFF.

J is TRBJ1-2 and V is TRBV19, with 7 bases fitting TRBD1. CDR1 is LNHDA and CDR2 is SQIVND in the germline V gene (reference sequence). The CDR3 extends over 15 amino acids. After removal of 5 bases from V and 4 bases from J, the junction contained 10 bases not matched to a gene. The CDR3 region has the DNA TGTGCCAGTAGTGCGAGACAGGGCCACATCTATGGCTACACCTTC. Its translation: CASSARQGHIYGYTF.

The J gene is TRBJ2-7, the V gene TRBV7-8, with D possibly matching TRBD2 (5 bases). The CDR3 totals 14 residues. Germline values: CDR1 SGHVS, CDR2 FQNEAQ. Trimming removed 5 bases at V and 2 bases at J, with 13 bases between. CDR3 protein: CASSIREPAYEQYF. CDR3 sequence (DNA): TGTGCCAGCAGCATAAGGGAGCCGGCCTACGAGCAGTACTTC. The complete variable domain, with remaining parts taken from reference TRBV7-8 and TRBJ2-7, reads GAGVSQSPRYKVAKRGQDVALRCDPISGHVSLFWYQQALGQGPEFLTYFQNEAQLDKSGLPSDRFFAERPEGSVSTLKIQRTQQEDSAVYLCASSIREPAYEQYFGPGTRLTVT.

A few counts support this clone. The V call is TRBV28, the J call TRBJ2-3; 10 nucleotides match TRBD1. Trimming removed 5 bases from V and 3 bases from J; junction bases left unmatched: 5. The V gene's germline CDR1 is MDHEN and CDR2 SYDVKM. This CDR3 spans 15 amino acids. CDR3 in amino acids: CASSIRTGGTDTQYF. The CDR3, as DNA: TGTGCCAGCAGTATTCGGACAGGGGGAACAGATACGCAGTATTTT.

The V and J genes are TRBV11-1 and TRBJ2-2; D uncertain. CDR1 is SGHAT, CDR2 FQDESV, per germline (reference sequence). The CDR3 contains 15 residues. V shed 5 bases and J shed 3 bases, with 13 bases lying between them. Here the CDR3 DNA reads TGTGCCAGCAGCCCCGGGTTGCGCTACACCGGGGAGCTGTTTTTT. Protein sequence: CASSPGLRYTGELFF.

The CDR3 loop reads CASSASGGPYEQYF. The CDR3 nucleotides are TGTGCCAGCAGTGCTAGCGGGGGACCCTACGAGCAGTACTTC. The chain recombines TRBV2 with TRBJ2-7; 10 bases map to TRBD2. CDR3 length equals 14 residues. J gave up 2 bases and V 4 bases, and 2 bases lay outside the gene matches. The germline V gene has CDR1 SNHLY and CDR2 FYNNEI.

This sequence joins TRBV4-2 and TRBJ1-3; possible D gene TRBD1, 5 bases. V dropped 3 bases and J dropped 4 bases, with 19 bases sitting between them. Germline values: CDR1 LGHNA, CDR2 YNFKEQ. This CDR3 is 17 amino acids long. This CDR3 is CASSHAAPGYRGNTIYF. The CDR3 coding sequence is TGTGCCAGCAGCCACGCTGCGCCAGGGTACAGGGGAAACACCATATATTTT.

The J gene is TRBJ2-4, the V gene TRBV20-1; weak D call: TRBD1 (5 bases). This CDR3 is 11 amino acids long. Germline CDR1 is DFQATT and CDR2 is SNEGSKA (reference sequence). V lost 4 bases, J lost 7 bases, and 8 bases lay in between. The CDR3 sequence is CSANRRNIQYF. As DNA, the CDR3 is TGCAGTGCTAACAGGCGGAACATTCAGTACTTC.